These 19 T cell receptor beta chains originate from one sample sequenced in a study of radiotherapy plus CTLA-4 blockade in lung cancer (dated by TCRdb to the late 2010s). The library was made by the immunoSEQ multiplex PCR assay. TCRdb holds this immuneACCESS table with in-frame rearrangements only. Some clones are missing; in checked studies, unresolved V genes explain under half, and the rest has no known cause. This sample lists under 3,500 clones; 84% were detected once. Clones ranked in the top ten supply around 4.5% of the sample. Sample: tumor tissue, taken from a patient treated with radiotherapy plus ipilimumab. The receptor set was obtained from a human donor with non-small cell lung cancer that progressed on radiotherapy plus ipilimumab.

This chain connects TRBV6-1 to TRBJ2-7; 8 nucleotides line up with TRBD1. V trimming: 6 bases; J trimming: 0 bases; junction bases outside the gene matches: 4. Germline CDR1 MNHNS, CDR2 SASEGT. The CDR3 sequence is 14 residues long. Written as DNA, the CDR3 is TGTGCCAGCAGACAGGGGGTAAGCTCCTACGAGCAGTACTTC. This encodes CASRQGVSSYEQYF.

V is TRBV6-5 and J is TRBJ1-1; D ambiguous. Germline CDR1 MNHEY, CDR2 SVGAGI. The V and J ends lost 0 bases and 1 base respectively, with 6 bases between them. The CDR3 contains 14 residues. CDR3 sequence (DNA): TGTGCCAGCAGTTACTCAGGCGGGAACACTGAAGCTTTCTTT. Amino acid sequence: CASSYSGGNTEAFF.

The V call is TRBV27, the J call TRBJ1-2, with D hard to call. This CDR3 comprises 15 residues. V was shortened by 1 base and J by 0 bases, with 9 bases between the two germline ends. CDR1 MNHEY and CDR2 SMNVEV come from the germline V gene (reference sequence). The CDR3 spells CASSLYPGSNYGYTF. The CDR3 bases are TGTGCCAGCAGTTTATATCCGGGCTCTAACTATGGCTACACCTTC.

The V gene is TRBV29-1, the J gene TRBJ2-5, with 8 bases identical to TRBD2. The CDR3 has 13 amino acids. Germline CDR1 and CDR2: SQVTM and ANQGSEA. The V and J ends lost 2 bases and 3 bases, in that order; junction bases with no gene match: 2. Here the CDR3 DNA reads TGCAGCGTTGAACCGGGGGGGGAAGAGACCCAGTACTTC. Protein sequence: CSVEPGGEETQYF.

The chain employs TRBV6-1 and TRBJ1-2; D perhaps matches TRBD1 (6 bases). Germline V lookup: CDR1 MNHNS, CDR2 SASEGT. This CDR3 region has 13 residues. Trimming left V 4 bases short and J 4 bases short, with 10 bases between. CDR3 sequence (DNA): TGTGCCAGCAGTGTAGGGGGTGGCTATGGCTACACCTTC. Protein product: CASSVGGGYGYTF.

The chain recombines TRBV5-6 with TRBJ2-5; 11 bases are shared with TRBD2. V gave up 5 bases and J gave up 6 bases; unmatched junction bases: 6. The germline V gene encodes CDR1 SGHDT and CDR2 YYEEEE. This CDR3 comprises 14 residues. The CDR3 DNA reads as TGTGCCAGCAGTCCGACTAGCGGGGAAAAGACCCAGTACTTC. Translating gives CASSPTSGEKTQYF.

J is TRBJ2-3 and V is TRBV27; D unclear. This CDR3 region has 11 residues. The germline V gene encodes CDR1 MNHEY and CDR2 SMNVEV (reference sequence). With 6 bases removed from V and 5 bases from J, the gap between germline ends came to 6 bases. CDR3 amino acids: CASSSRDTQYF. The CDR3 DNA follows: TGTGCCAGCAGCTCGAGAGATACGCAGTATTTT.

The chain has TRBV4-1 and TRBJ2-1; a weak D match, TRBD2 (5 bases). Germline CDR1 reads MGHRA; CDR2 reads YSYEKL. V lost 0 bases to trimming and J lost 7 bases, with 19 bases between them. The CDR3 contains 17 residues. The DNA of the CDR3 is TGCGCCAGCAGCCAAGATATCAGGAGCGGTTTAGCGAATGAGCAGTTCTTC. Residues: CASSQDIRSGLANEQFF.

This clone appeared a few times. V is TRBV19 and J is TRBJ1-5; D gene uncertain. Germline V gene lookup returns CDR1 LNHDA and CDR2 SQIVND (reference sequence). V shed 7 bases and J shed 0 bases, with 10 bases lying between them. The CDR3 extends over 14 amino acids. CDR3 bases: TGTGCCAGTACCCCGACTCATAGCAATCAGCCCCAGCATTTT. This sequence encodes CASTPTHSNQPQHF. The variable domain in full, with the rest retrieved from reference TRBV19 and TRBJ1-5, is DGGITQSPKYLFRKEGQNVTLSCEQNLNHDAMYWYRQDPGQGLRLIYYSQIVNDFQKGDIAEGYSVSREKKESFPLTVTSAQKNPTAFYLCASTPTHSNQPQHFGDGTRLSIL.

The chain couples TRBV7-2 to TRBJ1-5; TRBD1 agrees at 8 bases. Germline V gives CDR1 SGHTA, CDR2 FQGNSA. The V segment lost 4 bases and the J segment 6 bases; nucleotides outside the gene matches: 11. The CDR3 runs 16 residues. CDR3 sequence reads: CASSYTTQGAGQPQHF. CDR3 DNA: TGTGCCAGCAGCTACACCACCCAGGGGGCAGGTCAGCCCCAGCATTTT.

V and J are TRBV19 and TRBJ2-1; 8 nucleotides line up with TRBD2. In germline, CDR1 is LNHDA, CDR2 SQIVND (reference sequence). This CDR3 contains 16 residues. V lost 5 bases and J lost 7; bases outside the gene matches: 13. The CDR3 protein is CASSLYSGGAGNEQFF. The CDR3 nucleotides are TGTGCCAGTAGTCTATATTCGGGGGGGGCCGGGAATGAGCAGTTCTTC.

The rearrangement joins TRBV19 to TRBJ1-6; D unresolved. CDR1 is LNHDA, CDR2 SQIVND, per germline (reference sequence). The CDR3 totals 12 residues. V lost 1 base to trimming and J lost 7 bases, with 2 bases between them. CDR3 bases: TGTGCCAGTAGTATAGGCAATTCACCCCTCCACTTT. Translating it yields CASSIGNSPLHF.

This clone was seen a single time. The rearrangement links TRBV6-6 to TRBJ1-2, with D hard to call. Germline assignment: CDR1 MNHNY and CDR2 SVGAGI (reference sequence). This CDR3 comprises 14 residues. Deletions cut 2 bases from V and 1 base from J, with 8 bases between. In DNA form, the CDR3 reads TGTGCCAGCAGTTACGGTACACTTAACTATGGCTACACCTTC. It specifies CASSYGTLNYGYTF.

This chain joins TRBV5-4 and TRBJ1-2; D remains unclear. Germline loops: CDR1 SGHNT, CDR2 YYREEE (reference sequence). V was cut by 7 bases and J by 4 bases, with 23 bases left in between. The CDR3 is 16 amino acids. The CDR3 loop is CASPPHIPGKTYGYTF. For the CDR3, the DNA is TGTGCCAGCCCACCCCACATACCAGGAAAGACCTATGGCTACACCTTC.

The sample holds one count of this clone. The chain is built from TRBV4-2 and TRBJ1-4; a possible D gene is TRBD1 (5 bases). Germline values: CDR1 LGHNA, CDR2 YNFKEQ. V lost 5 bases and J lost 8, with 24 bases in between. The CDR3 loop spans 17 amino acids. The DNA of the CDR3 is TGTGCCAGCAGCGAAGTCCCCACCGGCAGGGTAAAGGAAAAACTGTTTTTT. Amino acid sequence: CASSEVPTGRVKEKLFF.

CDR3 in amino acids: CASSLSGGGSPLHF. The CDR3 DNA follows: TGTGCCAGCAGCTTGAGTGGGGGCGGTTCACCCCTCCACTTT. The chain is built from TRBV5-6 and TRBJ1-6, with D possibly TRBD1 on 6 matching bases. The CDR3 consists of 14 residues. Trimming left V 1 base short and J 9 bases short, with 11 bases between. Germline assignment: CDR1 SGHDT and CDR2 YYEEEE.

The chain has TRBV4-1 and TRBJ2-5; D uncertain. This CDR3 comprises 13 residues. CDR1 is MGHRA, CDR2 YSYEKL, per germline. V was cut by 1 base and J by 7 bases, with 10 bases left in between. The CDR3 DNA is TGCGCCAGCAGCCAAGGGGCGGATGGGACCCAGTACTTC. It translates to CASSQGADGTQYF.

In its sample, this clone was seen once. The V and J genes are TRBV9 and TRBJ2-1; D call uncertain. Trimming pared 4 bases from V and 6 bases from J, leaving 8 bases between. The CDR3 extends over 12 amino acids. Germline CDR1 and CDR2: SGDLS and YYNGEE. CDR3 loop: CASSQGRNEQFF. The CDR3 DNA is TGTGCCAGCAGCCAAGGACGCAATGAGCAGTTCTTC. The full variable domain, completed using reference TRBV9 and TRBJ2-1, is DSGVTQTPKHLITATGQRVTLRCSPRSGDLSVYWYQQSLDQGLQFLIQYYNGEERAKGNILERFSAQQFPDLHSELNLSSLELGDSALYFCASSQGRNEQFFGPGTRLTVL.

The gene calls are TRBV9 and TRBJ2-1; D unclear. V shed 0 bases and J shed 8 bases, with 18 bases lying between them. Germline V CDR1 and CDR2: SGDLS, YYNGEE. The CDR3 length is 16 residues. The DNA for the CDR3 is TGTGCCAGCAGCGTAGGTGGATTTACAATTACGGATGAGCAGTTCTTC. The encoded protein is CASSVGGFTITDEQFF.